One sample yielded the 3 T cell receptor beta chains listed below, sequenced in a study of identical twins. TCRdb reprocessed the 5' RACE reads via MiXCR and lists one record per CDR3 protein. The profile shows 1.5 million or so distinct CDR3 sequences, around 29% of them singletons. Sample: cord blood. These receptors were obtained from a newborn girl in good health.

This clonotype was recorded a few times. This chain connects TRBV19 to TRBJ2-3; 14 bases fit TRBD2. The CDR3 spans 17 residues. With 10 bases clipped from V and 1 base from J, the junction kept 10 bases outside the gene matches. The germline CDR1 and CDR2 sequences are LNHDA and SQIVND (reference sequence). CDR3: CATNWTSGRMRTDTQYF. The CDR3 DNA reads TGTGCCACCAACTGGACTAGCGGGAGGATGCGCACAGATACGCAGTATTTT. The variable domain in full, with the rest retrieved from reference TRBV19 and TRBJ2-3, is DGGITQSPKYLFRKEGQNVTLSCEQNLNHDAMYWYRQDPGQGLRLIYYSQIVNDFQKGDIAEGYSVSREKKESFPLTVTSAQKNPTAFYLCATNWTSGRMRTDTQYFGPGTRLTVL.

As concerns this clonotype: A far larger clone is a single base away, which makes a read error likely. The CDR3 spells CASSEGKGYEQYF. The CDR3 DNA is TGTGCCAGCAGTGAAGGAAAGGGGTACGAGCAGTACTTC. This chain uses TRBV6-1 with TRBJ2-4; TRBD1 is a possible D gene (5 bases). Judging by the DNA end, TRBJ2-7 fits better; the J call may be wrong. The CDR3 runs to 13 residues. The V gene's germline CDR1 is MNHNS and CDR2 SASEGT.

In this sample, this clonotype turned up a few times. It may be a read error: a sequence one base away is much more abundant. This rearrangement joins TRBV20-1 to TRBJ2-7; 11 nucleotides line up with TRBD1. After removal of 1 base from V and 5 bases from J, the junction contained 1 base not matched to a gene. In germline, CDR1 is DFQATT, CDR2 SNEGSKA (reference sequence). This CDR3 has 13 amino acids. CDR3 DNA sequence: TGCAGTGCTAGAGGGACAGGGGGCCACGAGCAGTACTTC. As protein: CSARGTGGHEQYF.